These T cell receptor beta chains were read from a single sample in a study of shared clonotypes between healthy human individuals. Assay used: immunoSEQ multiplex PCR; TCRdb lists only in-frame clones, some missing. The profile shows roughly 640,000 clones, approximately 79% of them singletons. The sample was memory CD4+ T cells sorted from blood. The receptors were gathered from a woman under 40 in good health. CDR3s include the opening cysteine and the closing phenylalanine or tryptophan. The D gene is left open where the match is weak. Clone size is stated in some rows and not others, as once, few, many or a class when expanded.

j_gene	v_gene	abundance	d_gene	CDR3aa	CDR3nt
TRBJ1-5	TRBV5-1	NA	TRBD1	CASSPGPGTGDAYNQPQHF	TGCGCCAGCAGCCCGGGTCCCGGGACAGGGGACGCCTACAATCAGCCCCAGCATTTT
TRBJ2-1	TRBV28	NA	NA	CASSSGSWHNEQFF	TGTGCCAGCAGTTCAGGGTCATGGCACAATGAGCAGTTCTTC
TRBJ1-2	TRBV28	NA	TRBD1	CASGEGTGAGYTF	TGTGCCAGCGGTGAAGGTACAGGGGCTGGCTACACCTTC
TRBJ1-5	TRBV11-2	NA	NA	CASSLGSGNQPQHF	TGTGCCAGCAGCTTAGGATCAGGGAATCAGCCCCAGCATTTT
TRBJ1-3	TRBV9	NA	NA	CASSVGGGNTIYF	TGTGCCAGCAGCGTAGGTGGTGGAAACACCATATATTTT
TRBJ2-3	TRBV9	once	TRBD2	CASSVGVSGDTDTQYF	TGTGCCAGCAGCGTAGGGGTTAGCGGGGACACAGATACGCAGTATTTT
TRBJ1-1	TRBV7-6	NA	TRBD1	CASSLAIQGGTTEAFF	TGTGCCAGCAGCTTGGCAATACAGGGGGGAACCACTGAAGCTTTCTTT
TRBJ2-5	TRBV4-1	NA	NA	CASSQPRAFPQETQYF	TGCGCCAGCAGCCAACCGAGGGCTTTTCCCCAGGAGACCCAGTACTTC
TRBJ2-7	TRBV11-2	NA	TRBD1	CASSWGRGTGSGEQYF	TGTGCCAGCAGCTGGGGGCGCGGGACAGGGAGTGGCGAGCAGTACTTC
TRBJ1-5	TRBV7-8	NA	NA	CASSLVDRPQHF	TGTGCCAGCAGCTTAGTGGACAGGCCCCAGCATTTT
TRBJ2-5	TRBV5-4	NA	NA	CASSRGYQETQYF	TGTGCCAGCAGCCGGGGGTACCAAGAGACCCAGTACTTC
TRBJ2-1	TRBV28	NA	TRBD2	CASSSFPGLAGGPRSNEQFF	TGTGCCAGCAGTTCCTTTCCCGGACTAGCGGGAGGGCCAAGGTCCAATGAGCAGTTCTTC
TRBJ2-1	TRBV28	NA	TRBD2	CASMRGLAYNEQFF	TGTGCCAGCATGAGGGGACTAGCCTACAATGAGCAGTTCTTC
TRBJ2-5	TRBV11-2	many	NA	CASSLNRASQETQYF	TGTGCCAGCAGCTTGAACAGGGCTTCTCAAGAGACCCAGTACTTC
TRBJ1-3	TRBV7-9	NA	NA	CASSLGQPKAGNTIYF	TGTGCCAGCAGCTTAGGCCAGCCTAAGGCTGGAAACACCATATATTTT
TRBJ1-2	TRBV6-1	NA	NA	CASSESDWGYTF	TGTGCCAGCAGTGAAAGTGACTGGGGCTACACCTTC
TRBJ1-2	TRBV2	NA	NA	CASLQLPNYGYTF	TGTGCCAGCCTTCAACTCCCTAACTATGGCTACACCTTC
TRBJ2-5	TRBV21-1	NA	NA	CASSLDRETQYF	TGTGCCAGCAGCCTCGATAGGGAGACCCAGTACTTC
TRBJ2-7	TRBV5-1	NA	NA	CASSLESYEQYF	TGCGCCAGCAGCTTGGAATCTTACGAGCAGTACTTC
TRBJ2-1	TRBV25-1	NA	NA	CASSWGAFNEQFF	TGTGCCAGCAGTTGGGGAGCCTTTAATGAGCAGTTCTTC
TRBJ2-1	TRBV11-2	NA	TRBD1	CASSSAWTGPSYNEQFF	TGTGCCAGCAGCTCCGCCTGGACAGGCCCATCCTACAATGAGCAGTTCTTC
TRBJ2-3	TRBV11-2	NA	TRBD2	CASSPSVPTSVGTDTQYF	TGTGCCAGCAGCCCCTCGGTCCCGACTAGCGTAGGGACAGATACGCAGTATTTT
TRBJ1-5	TRBV19	NA	NA	CASSIDGARAYQPQHF	TGTGCCAGTAGTATAGATGGGGCCCGCGCCTATCAGCCCCAGCATTTT
TRBJ1-2	TRBV18	NA	NA	CASSPPAGDHYGYTF	TGTGCCAGCTCACCACCTGCAGGGGATCACTATGGCTACACCTTC
TRBJ1-4	TRBV28	NA	TRBD1	CASNLSGTGHEKLFF	TGTGCCAGCAACCTCTCCGGGACAGGGCATGAAAAACTGTTTTTT
TRBJ2-5	TRBV15	NA	NA	CATSPVGDGETQYF	TGTGCCACCAGTCCCGTGGGGGACGGGGAGACCCAGTACTTC
TRBJ1-2	TRBV28	NA	TRBD1	CASDDRGPTNYGYTF	TGTGCCAGCGACGACAGGGGACCCACTAACTATGGCTACACCTTC
TRBJ2-3	TRBV5-1	NA	TRBD2	CASSSSGASTDTQYF	TGCGCCAGCAGCTCTAGCGGTGCTAGCACAGATACGCAGTATTTT
TRBJ2-7	TRBV7-9	many	NA	CASSSRDGRVGYEQYF	TGTGCCAGCAGCAGCCGGGATGGCAGGGTTGGGTACGAGCAGTACTTC
TRBJ2-3	TRBV7-9	NA	NA	CASSLDYVGVADTQYF	TGTGCCAGCAGCTTAGATTATGTGGGAGTGGCAGATACGCAGTATTTT
TRBJ1-3	TRBV5-1	NA	TRBD1	CASAVTGGNTIYF	TGCGCCAGTGCCGTGACAGGGGGAAACACCATATATTTT
TRBJ2-7	TRBV28	once	TRBD2	CASSLPSGRGSYEQYF	TGTGCCAGCAGTTTACCTAGCGGGAGAGGGTCCTACGAGCAGTACTTC
TRBJ2-1	TRBV28	NA	TRBD1	CASSSGQASSYNEQFF	TGTGCCAGCAGTTCCGGACAGGCAAGCTCCTACAATGAGCAGTTCTTC
TRBJ2-5	TRBV5-1	NA	NA	CASSFSGQETQYF	TGCGCCAGCAGCTTTTCTGGGCAAGAGACCCAGTACTTC
TRBJ2-1	TRBV7-2	few	NA	CASSLASGGSYNEQFF	TGTGCCAGCAGCTTAGCGTCTGGCGGTTCCTACAATGAGCAGTTCTTC
TRBJ1-3	TRBV5-4	NA	NA	CASSPNPHVEGNTIYF	TGTGCCAGCAGCCCGAACCCCCATGTTGAAGGAAACACCATATATTTT
TRBJ2-3	TRBV18	NA	TRBD2	CASSPQFSGRDTDTQYF	TGTGCCAGCTCACCTCAATTTAGCGGGAGGGACACAGATACGCAGTATTTT
TRBJ1-1	TRBV6-1	NA	NA	CASSELRGAAEAFF	TGTGCCAGCAGTGAATTGCGGGGGGCAGCTGAAGCTTTCTTT
TRBJ1-2	TRBV19	NA	NA	CASSTTGTPVSGYTF	TGTGCCAGTAGTACCACCGGGACGCCCGTGTCTGGCTACACCTTC
TRBJ2-7	TRBV5-1	once	NA	CASSSQGLGNEQYF	TGCGCCAGCAGCTCACAGGGTTTGGGTAACGAGCAGTACTTC
TRBJ1-5	TRBV19	NA	NA	CASSRRQAGNQPQHF	TGTGCCAGTAGTCGGAGGCAGGCGGGCAATCAGCCCCAGCATTTT
TRBJ1-5	TRBV4-2	once	NA	CASSQDDSSYQPQHF	TGTGCCAGCAGCCAAGACGACAGTTCCTATCAGCCCCAGCATTTT
TRBJ1-5	TRBV19	NA	NA	CASSTASNQPQHF	TGTGCCAGTAGCACAGCTAGCAATCAGCCCCAGCATTTT
TRBJ2-2	TRBV6-1	few	NA	CASTHGQPNTGELFF	TGTGCCAGCACGCACGGACAGCCGAACACCGGGGAGCTGTTTTTT
TRBJ1-5	TRBV19	NA	NA	CASMSFNQPQHF	TGTGCCAGTATGAGTTTCAATCAGCCCCAGCATTTT
TRBJ1-5	TRBV11-1	NA	NA	CASSLHSDQPQHF	TGTGCCAGCAGCCTCCACTCCGACCAGCCCCAGCATTTT
TRBJ1-1	TRBV4-1	NA	NA	CASRRGELNTEAFF	TGCGCCAGCAGGAGGGGGGAGCTGAACACTGAAGCTTTCTTT
TRBJ2-1	TRBV10-3	once	NA	CANSGQRNEQFF	TGTGCCAACTCCGGACAGCGCAATGAGCAGTTCTTC
TRBJ2-7	TRBV30	NA	TRBD2	CASSPGGAGPYEQYF	TGTGCCTCGAGCCCTGGAGGAGCGGGACCCTACGAGCAGTACTTC
TRBJ2-7	TRBV28	many	TRBD2	CASGPRLARYEQYF	TGTGCCAGCGGGCCGAGACTAGCTCGCTACGAGCAGTACTTC
TRBJ1-4	TRBV28	NA	NA	CASNGGLEKLFF	TGTGCCAGCAACGGGGGTCTTGAAAAACTGTTTTTT
TRBJ1-5	TRBV9	NA	NA	CASSVDGTGYQPQHF	TGTGCCAGCAGCGTAGACGGGACGGGATATCAGCCCCAGCATTTT
TRBJ1-2	TRBV28	NA	TRBD1	CASSPTGGLNYGYTF	TGTGCCAGCAGTCCTACAGGGGGCCTTAACTATGGCTACACCTTC